The next 16 T cell receptor beta chains were all read from a single sample in a study of blood T cell repertoires in COVID-19. Only in-frame clones appear in the TCRdb table, and some are missing; sequencing was by immunoSEQ multiplex PCR. The sample shows over 250,000 clones, approximately 92% of them seen only once. The sequencing input was PBMCs or T cells enriched from blood (not recorded which). Receptors originate from a young woman who had recovered from COVID-19.

The chain combines TRBV18 with TRBJ2-7; 9 bases match TRBD2. The length of the CDR3 is 14 residues. Germline V lookup: CDR1 KGHSH, CDR2 LQKENI. V gave up 4 bases and J gave up 3 bases; unmatched junction bases: 4. The CDR3 bases are TGTGCCAGCTCACAGGGACTAGCCAACTACGAGCAGTACTTC. Translation gives CASSQGLANYEQYF. The full variable domain, rest sourced from reference TRBV18 and TRBJ2-7, is NAGVMQNPRHLVRRRGQEARLRCSPMKGHSHVYWYRQLPEEGLKFMVYLQKENIIDESGMPKERFSAEFPKEGPSILRIQQVVRGDSAAYFCASSQGLANYEQYFGPGTRLTVT.

DNA for the CDR3: TGTGCCAGCAGCAAGGCGGGATACAATGAGCAGTTCTTC. Protein: CASSKAGYNEQFF. The V and J genes are TRBV14 and TRBJ2-1, with D tentatively TRBD2 (6 bases). The CDR3 is 13 residues long. Germline CDR1 and CDR2: SGHDN and FVKESK. V was trimmed by 5 bases and J by 4 bases, leaving 9 bases between them.

V usage is TRBV19 and J usage is TRBJ1-2; D might be TRBD1 (5 bases). V was cut by 3 bases and J by 8 bases, with 16 bases left in between. Germline assignment: CDR1 LNHDA and CDR2 SQIVND (reference sequence). This CDR3 is 14 amino acids long. The CDR3 loop is CASSMLQGRFGYTF. CDR3 sequence (DNA): TGTGCCAGTAGTATGTTGCAGGGAAGGTTCGGCTACACCTTC.

V usage is TRBV6-5 and J usage is TRBJ1-2, with D possibly matching TRBD1 (6 bases). Trimming pared 4 bases from V and 0 bases from J, leaving 15 bases between. This CDR3 is built from 16 residues. The germline gives CDR1 MNHEY, CDR2 SVGAGI. CDR3 region: CASSFGGHPANYGYTF. In DNA, the CDR3 is TGTGCCAGCAGTTTCGGGGGGCATCCTGCTAACTATGGCTACACCTTC.

This chain links TRBV2 with TRBJ2-1; D unclear. There are 12 residues in the CDR3. Per the germline V gene, CDR1 is SNHLY and CDR2 is FYNNEI. Between the trimmed V and J ends, which lost 3 bases and 7 bases, there was a span of 7 bases. As DNA, the CDR3 is TGTGCCAGCAGTGAGGCTGAAAATGAGCAGTTCTTC. Protein sequence: CASSEAENEQFF.

The rearrangement links TRBV18 to TRBJ1-3, with TRBD1 identical over 8 bases. The V gene's germline CDR1 is KGHSH and CDR2 LQKENI. V lost 1 base to trimming and J lost 2 bases; unmatched junction nucleotides: 7. This CDR3 spans 17 amino acids. CDR3 sequence (DNA): TGTGCCAGCTCACCACTCATCCCGGACAGGGCTGGAAACACCATATATTTT. It is translated as CASSPLIPDRAGNTIYF.

This clone has a handful of counts. The chain uses TRBV7-2 and TRBJ1-5, with 9 positions matching TRBD1. Germline CDR1 is SGHTA and CDR2 is FQGNSA. CDR3 length: 16 amino acids. J lost 3 bases, V lost 10 bases, and 13 bases had no gene match. CDR3 DNA: TGTGCCAACTCGAGGAAGCGGACAGGGGTCAATCAGCCCCAGCATTTT. Translating it yields CANSRKRTGVNQPQHF.

In its sample, this clone was seen once. The chain is built from TRBV6-6 and TRBJ2-6; D might be TRBD2 (6 bases). Trimming took 5 bases from V and 1 from J, leaving 18 bases between them. The CDR3 loop spans 18 amino acids. Germline CDR1 reads MNHNY; CDR2 reads SVGAGI (reference sequence). Here the CDR3 DNA reads TGTGCCAGCAGTCTAACCTCCGGGGGACGATCTGGGGCCAACGTCCTGACTTTC. Amino acid sequence: CASSLTSGGRSGANVLTF.

This clone has only one observation. This sequence joins TRBV2 and TRBJ2-2; 9 bases map to TRBD2. The trim removed 3 bases at V and 7 bases at J, leaving 9 bases unmatched. The length of the CDR3 is 16 residues. The germline V gene encodes CDR1 SNHLY and CDR2 FYNNEI. The CDR3 spells CASSDHSGRWSGELFF. CDR3 in DNA: TGTGCCAGCAGTGACCATAGCGGGAGATGGAGCGGGGAGCTGTTTTTT.

The V and J genes are TRBV9 and TRBJ1-1, with D maybe TRBD1 (5 bases). The CDR3 has 15 amino acids. V was shortened by 3 bases and J by 0 bases, with 12 bases between the two germline ends. Germline V CDR1 and CDR2: SGDLS, YYNGEE. DNA of the CDR3: TGTGCCAGCAGCGCCGGACAAGTCATGAACACTGAAGCTTTCTTT. Its translation is CASSAGQVMNTEAFF.

The chain couples TRBV12-3 or TRBV12-4 to TRBJ2-5; D not resolved. This CDR3 is built from 13 residues. With 7 bases removed from V and 1 base from J, the gap between germline ends came to 10 bases. CDR3 bases: TGTGCCAGCACCCCGAACAGCCAAGAGACCCAGTACTTC. Protein sequence: CASTPNSQETQYF.

V and J are TRBV6-5 and TRBJ2-2; 8 nucleotides match TRBD1. CDR1 is MNHEY, CDR2 SVGAGI, per germline. This CDR3 comprises 14 residues. The V and J ends lost 4 bases and 8 bases, in that order; junction bases with no gene match: 6. CDR3 sequence reads: CASSLSGGVGELFF. CDR3 DNA: TGTGCCAGCAGTTTATCAGGGGGCGTGGGGGAGCTGTTTTTT.

The chain is built from TRBV7-6 and TRBJ2-1; no reliable D call. This CDR3 spans 15 amino acids. The V end was cut by 3 bases, the J end by 0 bases, with 9 bases between. Looked up from germline, CDR1 is SGHVS and CDR2 is FNYEAQ. The CDR3 bases are TGTGCCAGCAGCTTCACACAGCTCTCCTACAATGAGCAGTTCTTC. Its translation: CASSFTQLSYNEQFF.

The CDR3 here is CASSDSPGGHNSPLHF. In nucleotides, the CDR3 is TGTGCCAGCAGTGATTCCCCAGGGGGCCATAATTCACCCCTCCACTTT. This chain links TRBV27 with TRBJ1-6, with 8 bases matching TRBD1. V lost 5 bases, J lost 5 bases, and 8 bases stayed unmatched. The CDR3 loop spans 16 amino acids. Germline V gives CDR1 MNHEY, CDR2 SMNVEV (reference sequence).

This clone was recorded once. The rearrangement links TRBV5-4 to TRBJ2-7; 7 bases match TRBD2. CDR1 is SGHNT, CDR2 YYREEE, per germline (reference sequence). This CDR3 has 14 residues. The junction had 7 bases not matched to a gene; V was cut back by 0 bases and J by 7 bases. The DNA for the CDR3 is TGTGCCAGCAGCTTGGACGGGAGGCCCTCGGAGCAGTACTTC. It is translated as CASSLDGRPSEQYF.

The DNA for the CDR3 is TGTGCCAGCAGTTACCGCGGACAGTGGGCTGAAGCTTTCTTT. Its translation is CASSYRGQWAEAFF. The V call is TRBV6-2 or TRBV6-3, the J call TRBJ1-1, with D possibly matching TRBD1 (6 bases). Between the trimmed V and J ends, which lost 2 bases and 6 bases, there was a span of 13 bases. The CDR3 consists of 14 residues. CDR1 is MNHEY and CDR2 is SVGEGT in the germline V gene.